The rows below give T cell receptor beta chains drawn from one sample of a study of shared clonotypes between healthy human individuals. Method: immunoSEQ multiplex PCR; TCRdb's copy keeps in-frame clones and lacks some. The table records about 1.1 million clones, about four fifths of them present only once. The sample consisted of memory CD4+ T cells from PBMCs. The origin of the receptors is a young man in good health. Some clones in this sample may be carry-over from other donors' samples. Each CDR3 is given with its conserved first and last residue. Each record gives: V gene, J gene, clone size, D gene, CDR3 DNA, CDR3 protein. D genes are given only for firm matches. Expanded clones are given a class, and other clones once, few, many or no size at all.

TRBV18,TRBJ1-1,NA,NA,TGTGCCAGCTCACCCCAAGGCACTGAAGCTTTCTTT,CASSPQGTEAFF
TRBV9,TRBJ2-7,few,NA,TGTGCCAGCAGCCCCCCAGCTGGGGGTGGAGGCGAGCAGTACTTC,CASSPPAGGGGEQYF
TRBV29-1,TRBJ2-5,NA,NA,TGCAGTGTCCTACGTGGGGAAGAGACCCAGTACTTC,CSVLRGEETQYF
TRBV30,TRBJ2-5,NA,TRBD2,TGTGCCTATGTAGCGGGATTGTACCAAGAGACCCAGTACTTC,CAYVAGLYQETQYF
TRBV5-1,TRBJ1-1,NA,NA,TGCGCCAGCAGTAGTACCGGGCAAACTGAAGCTTTCTTT,CASSSTGQTEAFF
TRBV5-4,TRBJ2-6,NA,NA,TGTGCCAGCAGCATCCCTCGCTCTGGGGCCAACGTCCTGACTTTC,CASSIPRSGANVLTF
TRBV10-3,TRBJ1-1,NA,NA,TGTGCCATCAGGATCCCGCCGGACACTGAAGCTTTCTTT,CAIRIPPDTEAFF
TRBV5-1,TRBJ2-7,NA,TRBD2,TGCGCCAGCAGCTTGGCCGCAGGGAGGGAGGAGCAGTACTTC,CASSLAAGREEQYF
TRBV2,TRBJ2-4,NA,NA,TGTGCCAGCGAGCCGGGGCTGGCCAAAAACATTCAGTACTTC,CASEPGLAKNIQYF
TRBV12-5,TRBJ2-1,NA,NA,TGTGCTAGTGGTTTGGGGCTGGGGGGCGTAATCTCCTACAATGAGCAGTTCTTC,CASGLGLGGVISYNEQFF
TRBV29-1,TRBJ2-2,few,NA,TGCAGCGTTGGGGACGGAAACACCGGGGAGCTGTTTTTT,CSVGDGNTGELFF
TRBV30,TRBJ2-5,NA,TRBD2,TGTGCCTGGAGTGGGGGGACTAGCGCACAAGAGACCCAGTACTTC,CAWSGGTSAQETQYF
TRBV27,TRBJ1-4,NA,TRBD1,TGTGCCAGCAGTTTATCGCCTGGACAGGGCCTTAATGAAAAACTGTTTTTT,CASSLSPGQGLNEKLFF
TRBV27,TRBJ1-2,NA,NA,TGTGCCAGCAGCACCCAGGGCTATGGCTACACCTTC,CASSTQGYGYTF
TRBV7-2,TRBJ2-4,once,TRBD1,TGTGCCAGCAGCATGACAGGGGCCCCCTTTGGGATTCAGTACTTC,CASSMTGAPFGIQYF
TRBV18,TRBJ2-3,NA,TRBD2,TGTGCCAGCTCAACCTTAGCGGGAGGAAGCACAGATACGCAGTATTTT,CASSTLAGGSTDTQYF
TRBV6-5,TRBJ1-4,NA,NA,TGTGCCAGCAGTAAGGACAGATTTGCGGAAAAACTGTTTTTT,CASSKDRFAEKLFF